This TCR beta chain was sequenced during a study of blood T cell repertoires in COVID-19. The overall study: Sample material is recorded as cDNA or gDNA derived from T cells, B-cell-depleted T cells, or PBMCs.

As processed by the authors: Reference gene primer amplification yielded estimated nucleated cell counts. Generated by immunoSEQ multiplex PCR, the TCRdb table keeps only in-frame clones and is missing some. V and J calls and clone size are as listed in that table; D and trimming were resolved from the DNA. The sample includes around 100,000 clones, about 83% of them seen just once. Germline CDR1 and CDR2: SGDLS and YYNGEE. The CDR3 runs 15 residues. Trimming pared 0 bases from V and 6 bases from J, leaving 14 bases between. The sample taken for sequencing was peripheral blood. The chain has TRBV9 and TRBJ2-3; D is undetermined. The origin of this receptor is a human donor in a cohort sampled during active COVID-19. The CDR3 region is CASSVGFFSRDTQYF. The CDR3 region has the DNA TGTGCCAGCAGCGTAGGTTTCTTCTCCAGGGATACGCAGTATTTT.